These 7 T cell receptor beta chains were sequenced from one sample in a study of T cells after posttransplantation cyclophosphamide. The table came from immunoSEQ multiplex PCR; TCRdb's copy has only in-frame clones and leaves some out. The repertoire consists of 40,000 or so clones, none detected only once. Sequenced: PBMCs. The receptors originated from a man aged 30 to 45 in good health and a related stem cell transplant donor.

V and J are TRBV5-6 and TRBJ2-5, with 7 bases identical to TRBD1. The CDR3 sequence is 15 residues long. Germline assignment: CDR1 SGHDT and CDR2 YYEEEE. V shed 4 bases and J 3 bases; nucleotides not matched to a gene: 9. CDR3 nucleotides: TGTGCCAGCAGCCCAAAGGGCAGGGGGAAAGAGACCCAGTACTTC. As protein: CASSPKGRGKETQYF.

This clone was detected ten times or more. Here the CDR3 reads CSAIYLTEAFF. The CDR3, as DNA: TGCAGTGCTATATACTTAACTGAAGCTTTCTTT. The gene calls are TRBV20-1 and TRBJ1-1; no clear D. The V end lost 4 bases, the J end lost 5 bases, and 8 bases lay between the germline ends. Per the germline V gene, CDR1 is DFQATT and CDR2 is SNEGSKA (reference sequence). The CDR3 is 11 amino acids.

In this sample, this clone turned up many times. J is TRBJ2-1 and V is TRBV4-1; D is ambiguous. V was pared by 2 bases and J by 5 bases, with 13 bases between. The length of the CDR3 is 15 residues. CDR1 is MGHRA, CDR2 YSYEKL, per germline. The CDR3 coding sequence is TGCGCCAGCAGCCAACCCGCGAATAACCACAATGAGCAGTTCTTC. Its translation is CASSQPANNHNEQFF.

This clone was counted many times. The CDR3 nucleotides are TGTGCCAGCAGCATTCAGGATGGGGCGGGGGCTGAAGCTTTCTTT. As protein: CASSIQDGAGAEAFF. The chain couples TRBV9 to TRBJ1-1; possible D gene TRBD1, 5 bases. This CDR3 has 15 residues. V was shortened by 4 bases and J by 6 bases, with 19 bases between the two germline ends. Germline loops: CDR1 SGDLS, CDR2 YYNGEE.

This clone was seen only a few times. Sequence at one end of the junction differs from germline and may be a read error. The V call is TRBV7-7, the J call TRBJ2-3; 8 bases are a match to TRBD1. The germline CDR1 and CDR2 sequences are SSHAT and FNYEAQ (reference sequence). The CDR3 spans 13 residues. The CDR3 sequence: CASSLQGADTQYF. The CDR3 coding sequence is TGTGCTAGCAGCTTACAGGGGGCAGATACGCAGTATTTT.

The rearrangement joins TRBV6-5 to TRBJ2-5, with TRBD2 identical over 8 bases. There are 15 residues in the CDR3. Trimming removed 7 bases from V and 4 bases from J; junction bases left unmatched: 11. CDR1 MNHEY and CDR2 SVGAGI come from the germline V gene. The CDR3 reads CASTYSLTSAETQYF. In nucleotides, the CDR3 is TGTGCCAGCACCTACTCCCTGACTAGCGCAGAGACCCAGTACTTC.

This clone was found a few times. V usage is TRBV27 and J usage is TRBJ1-1; TRBD1 matches at 9 bases. CDR3 length equals 17 residues. Germline trimming cut 5 bases from V and 0 bases from J; bases unmatched to any gene: 10. The germline gives CDR1 MNHEY, CDR2 SMNVEV (reference sequence). The CDR3 nucleotides are TGTGCCAGCAGTAAGGGGGACAGGGCGGGGATGAACACTGAAGCTTTCTTT. Translating it yields CASSKGDRAGMNTEAFF.